This TCR beta chain comes out of a study of monozygotic twins with inflammatory bowel disease. The V gene's germline CDR1 is SGHTA and CDR2 FQGNSA. The CDR3 is made up of 15 amino acids. Study-level points and caveats: Especially where disease activity was present, IBD patients had fewer clonotypes in common with others than healthy twins did.

TCRdb reprocessed the 5' RACE reads, keeping one entry per CDR3 protein, no DNA. This table lists about 380,000 distinct CDR3 sequences. As for this clonotype: No antigen is known for it.

The receptor was isolated from a human donor with ulcerative colitis or Crohn's disease, or a healthy co-twin of an affected twin (not recorded which). Input material: blood. The rearrangement joins TRBV7-2 to TRBJ2-7; the D gene TCRdb calls, TRBD2, cannot be checked with no DNA. The CDR3 spells CASSLTGGGRYEQYF. The variable domain in full, completed from reference TRBV7-2 and TRBJ2-7, reads GAGVSQSPSNKVTEKGKDVELRCDPISGHTALYWYRQSLGQGLEFLIYFQGNSAPDKSGLPSDRFSAERTGGSVSTLTIQRTQQEDSAVYLCASSLTGGGRYEQYFGPGTRLTVT.